One sample yielded the 11 T cell receptor beta chains listed below, sequenced in a study of identical twins (TCRdb year 2016). The library relied on 5' RACE. Sequencing was performed on an Illumina HiSeq 2000. Starting from the raw public reads, TCRdb applied fastp trimming at Q25, assembled clones with MiXCR and retained in-frame beta chains. Identical CDR3 proteins give one entry, which carries the most common genes and DNA. The sample data list fewer than 500,000 distinct CDR3 sequences, and 14% of these were observed just once. Of the sample, around 0.98% falls within the top ten clones. The same specimen was also included in a second study, on yellow fever vaccine responses in identical twins.

Sequenced input: CD4+ T cells sorted from blood. These receptors came from a woman aged 18-29 years in good health.

This sequence joins TRBV27 and TRBJ2-5; D remains ambiguous. Per the germline V gene, CDR1 is MNHEY and CDR2 is SMNVEV (reference sequence). The length of the CDR3 is 13 residues. Trimming stripped 1 base from V and 5 bases from J, with 8 bases between. The CDR3 DNA follows: TGTGCCAGCAGTTTATTCCCCGGCGAGACCCAGTACTTC. Translation gives CASSLFPGETQYF.

The chain has TRBV29-1 and TRBJ1-3; D is perhaps TRBD1 (6 bases). This CDR3 region has 14 residues. Looked up from germline, CDR1 is SQVTM and CDR2 is ANQGSEA. The V and J ends lost 5 bases and 3 bases respectively, with 14 bases between them. The CDR3 DNA follows: TGCAGCGTTTCCTTCCCAGGGGTTGGAAACACCATATATTTT. Its translation: CSVSFPGVGNTIYF.

This clonotype turned up a few times. The chain couples TRBV7-3 to TRBJ2-2, with 7 bases that match TRBD2. The CDR3 runs 15 residues. Germline V lookup: CDR1 SGHTA, CDR2 FQGTGA. The J segment lost 5 bases and the V segment lost 6 bases, leaving 9 bases of the junction unmatched. The CDR3 nucleotides read TGTGCCAGCAGTCTACGGGGGGAGCGGACCGGGGAGCTGTTTTTT. It specifies CASSLRGERTGELFF.

This clonotype showed up just a few times. V and J are TRBV28 and TRBJ2-1; TRBD2 is a possible D gene (6 bases). Germline V CDR1 and CDR2: MDHEN, SYDVKM. The length of the CDR3 is 14 residues. Trimming stripped 4 bases from V and 5 bases from J, with 12 bases between. The CDR3 DNA is TGTGCCAGCAGTTACCCGGGAGATAACAATGAGCAGTTCTTC. It is translated as CASSYPGDNNEQFF.

V gene TRBV5-1 combines with J gene TRBJ2-5; D remains unclear. Deletions cut 0 bases from V and 0 bases from J, with 12 bases between. The germline V gene encodes CDR1 SGHRS and CDR2 YFSETQ. This CDR3 has 16 residues. For the CDR3, the DNA is TGCGCCAGCAGCTTGGCCGTTGCAGGCTACCAAGAGACCCAGTACTTC. It translates to CASSLAVAGYQETQYF. The whole variable domain, remainder taken from reference TRBV5-1 and TRBJ2-5, is KAGVTQTPRYLIKTRGQQVTLSCSPISGHRSVSWYQQTPGQGLQFLFEYFSETQRNKGNFPGRFSGRQFSNSRSEMNVSTLELGDSALYLCASSLAVAGYQETQYFGPGTRLLVL.

V usage is TRBV28 and J usage is TRBJ2-2, with D unclear. CDR1 is MDHEN, CDR2 SYDVKM, per germline. The CDR3 runs to 14 residues. V shed 3 bases and J shed 1 base, with 6 bases lying between them. Here the CDR3 DNA reads TGTGCCAGCAGTTTGTTCCGGAACACCGGGGAGCTGTTTTTT. Amino acids: CASSLFRNTGELFF.

The genes are TRBV5-1 and TRBJ2-5; D is tentatively TRBD1 or TRBD2 (6 bases each). Per germline, CDR1 SGHRS and CDR2 YFSETQ. The CDR3 contains 14 residues. The ends were cut back, 3 bases at V and 4 bases at J, with 13 bases in the middle. The CDR3 reads CASSSQGGGETQYF. Here the CDR3 DNA reads TGCGCCAGCAGCTCACAGGGAGGAGGAGAGACCCAGTACTTC.

V is TRBV5-6 and J is TRBJ2-2; no reliable D call. The germline V gene has CDR1 SGHDT and CDR2 YYEEEE. There are 11 residues in the CDR3. With 7 bases removed from V and 8 bases from J, the gap between germline ends came to 9 bases. CDR3 nucleotides: TGTGCCAGCTCCTCCTCGGGGGAGCTGTTTTTT. Translating it yields CASSSSGELFF.

The gene calls are TRBV12-1 and TRBJ2-1. TRBV12-1 is classified as a pseudogene. CDR3 length: 11 amino acids. The CDR3 loop is CASSYQNEQFF. The CDR3 nucleotides read TGTGCCAGCAGCTACCAAAATGAGCAGTTCTTC.

This clonotype came up a few times. V is TRBV3-1 and J is TRBJ2-7, with 10 bases lining up with TRBD2. CDR1 LGHDT and CDR2 YNNKEL come from the germline V gene (reference sequence). This CDR3 has 16 residues. J lost 2 bases, V lost 1 base, and 5 bases had no gene match. This CDR3 is CASSQGASGSPYEQYF. The CDR3, as DNA: TGTGCCAGCAGCCAAGGGGCTAGCGGGAGTCCCTACGAGCAGTACTTC.

This chain joins TRBV7-2 and TRBJ2-3; TRBD1 might be the D (5 bases). This CDR3 contains 14 residues. Trimming took off 8 bases at V and 5 bases at J, with 17 bases between the two ends. CDR1 SGHTA and CDR2 FQGNSA come from the germline V gene. The CDR3 DNA reads TGTGCCAGCGCCCGGCAAGGGGCTGGAGATACGCAGTATTTT. Translation gives CASARQGAGDTQYF.